Each of the 2 T cell receptor beta chains below was sequenced from the same sample in a study of long-term antiretroviral therapy in people with HIV. An immunoSEQ assay, version v3.0, was performed at survey level. The repertoire was sequenced with immunoSEQ multiplex PCR; TCRdb's copy has only in-frame clones and lacks some. Found here are about 17,000 clones, 65% to 85% of them singletons; the top ten hold 15%. Specimen: unsorted PBMCs, collected roughly 2.5 years before starting antiretroviral therapy. These TCRs come from a woman aged 50 to 60 with HIV.

This chain uses TRBV5-1 with TRBJ2-2, with 11 bases identical to TRBD1. The junction had 3 bases not matched to a gene; V was cut back by 3 bases and J by 5 bases. The CDR3 extends over 15 amino acids. Germline V CDR1 and CDR2: SGHRS, YFSETQ. The CDR3 bases are TGCGCCAGCAGCTGGGGGACAGGGGGAACCGGGGAGCTGTTTTTT. Protein: CASSWGTGGTGELFF.

The V and J genes are TRBV28 and TRBJ2-1; D not certain. CDR3 length: 14 residues. From germline, CDR1 is MDHEN and CDR2 SYDVKM. V was trimmed by 7 bases and J by 9 bases, leaving 19 bases between them. The CDR3 region has the DNA TGTGCCAGCACCCATCCCACCCTGCCGGCTGAGCAGTTCTTC. Protein: CASTHPTLPAEQFF. The full variable domain, its missing parts supplied by reference TRBV28 and TRBJ2-1, is DVKVTQSSRYLVKRTGEKVFLECVQDMDHENMFWYRQDPGLGLRLIYFSYDVKMKEKGDIPEGYSVSREKKERFSLILESASTNQTSMYLCASTHPTLPAEQFFGPGTRLTVL.